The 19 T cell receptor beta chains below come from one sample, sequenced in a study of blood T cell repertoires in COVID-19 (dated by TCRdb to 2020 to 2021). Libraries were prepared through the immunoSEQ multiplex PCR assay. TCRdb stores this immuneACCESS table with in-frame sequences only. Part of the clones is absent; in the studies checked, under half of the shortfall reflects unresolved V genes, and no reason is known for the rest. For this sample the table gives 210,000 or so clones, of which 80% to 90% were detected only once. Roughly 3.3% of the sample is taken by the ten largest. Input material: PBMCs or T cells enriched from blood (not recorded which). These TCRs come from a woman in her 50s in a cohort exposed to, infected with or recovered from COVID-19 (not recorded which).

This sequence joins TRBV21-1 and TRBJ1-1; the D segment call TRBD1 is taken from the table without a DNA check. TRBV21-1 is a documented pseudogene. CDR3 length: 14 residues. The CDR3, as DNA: TGTGCCAGCAGATATGACAGACCGAACACTGAAGCTTTCTTT. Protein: CASRYDRPNTEAFF.

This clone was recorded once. The CDR3 coding sequence is TGTGCCAGCAACGGGGTCGTTCGGGGACCCCGGAGGGACGGAAACACCATATATTTT. Protein product: CASNGVVRGPRRDGNTIYF. This rearrangement joins TRBV2 to TRBJ1-3; D may be TRBD1 (5 bases). The germline gives CDR1 SNHLY, CDR2 FYNNEI. V shed 7 bases and J shed 4 bases, with 29 bases lying between them. The CDR3 covers 19 residues. The full variable domain, in which reference TRBV2 and TRBJ1-3 provide the parts outside the CDR3, is EPEVTQTPSHQVTQMGQEVILRCVPISNHLYFYWYRQILGQKVEFLVSFYNNEISEKSEIFDDQFSVERPDGSNFTLKIRSTKLEDSAMYFCASNGVVRGPRRDGNTIYFGEGSWLTVV.

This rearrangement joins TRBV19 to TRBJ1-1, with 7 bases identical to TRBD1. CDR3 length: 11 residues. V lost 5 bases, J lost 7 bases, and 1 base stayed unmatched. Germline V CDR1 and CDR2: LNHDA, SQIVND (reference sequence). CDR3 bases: TGTGCCAGTAGTCAGGGGGGTGAAGCTTTCTTT. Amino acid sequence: CASSQGGEAFF.

CDR3 amino acids: CASSLWPGNSYEQYF. The CDR3 coding sequence is TGTGCCAGCAGCTTATGGCCAGGCAATAGCTACGAGCAGTACTTC. The chain uses TRBV7-3 and TRBJ2-7; the D is unclear. The CDR3 runs to 15 residues. Trimming cost V 2 bases and J 3 bases, with 14 bases left between them. In germline, CDR1 is SGHTA, CDR2 FQGTGA.

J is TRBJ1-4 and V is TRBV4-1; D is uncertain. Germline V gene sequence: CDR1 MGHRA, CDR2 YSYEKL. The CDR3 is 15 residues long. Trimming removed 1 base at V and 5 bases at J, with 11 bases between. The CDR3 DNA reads TGCGCCAGCAGCCAAGTGGCAGGTCTAAATGAAAAACTGTTTTTT. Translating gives CASSQVAGLNEKLFF.

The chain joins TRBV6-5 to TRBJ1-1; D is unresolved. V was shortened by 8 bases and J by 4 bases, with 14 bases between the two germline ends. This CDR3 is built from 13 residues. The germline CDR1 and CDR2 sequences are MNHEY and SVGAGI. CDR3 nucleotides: TGTGCCAGCCTTGAATTGTGGAGCACTGAAGCTTTCTTT. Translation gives CASLELWSTEAFF.

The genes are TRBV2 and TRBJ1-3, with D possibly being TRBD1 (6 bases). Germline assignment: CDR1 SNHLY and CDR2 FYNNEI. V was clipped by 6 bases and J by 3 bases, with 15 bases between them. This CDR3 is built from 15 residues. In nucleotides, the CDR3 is TGTGCCAGCAGCCGGGGGGCGACGGATGGAAACACCATATATTTT. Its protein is CASSRGATDGNTIYF.

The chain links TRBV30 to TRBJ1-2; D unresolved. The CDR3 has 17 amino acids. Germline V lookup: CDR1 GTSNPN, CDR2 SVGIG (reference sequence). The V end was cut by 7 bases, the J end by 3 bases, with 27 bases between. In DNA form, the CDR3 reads TGTGCCTCCTTCTCACGAGCAGAGGGAAAAAGGGACTATGGCTACACCTTC. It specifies CASFSRAEGKRDYGYTF.

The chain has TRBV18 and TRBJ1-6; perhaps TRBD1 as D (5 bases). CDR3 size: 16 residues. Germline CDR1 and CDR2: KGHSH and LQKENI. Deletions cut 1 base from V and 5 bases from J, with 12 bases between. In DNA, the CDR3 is TGTGCCAGCTCACCACGGCCCGGGGGAAATAATTCACCCCTCCACTTT. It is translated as CASSPRPGGNNSPLHF.

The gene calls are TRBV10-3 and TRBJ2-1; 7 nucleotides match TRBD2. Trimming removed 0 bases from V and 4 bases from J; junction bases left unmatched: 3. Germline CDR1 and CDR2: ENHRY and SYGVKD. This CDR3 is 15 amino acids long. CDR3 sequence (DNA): TGTGCCATCAGTGAGTCTCCTAGCGGTTACAATGAGCAGTTCTTC. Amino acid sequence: CAISESPSGYNEQFF.

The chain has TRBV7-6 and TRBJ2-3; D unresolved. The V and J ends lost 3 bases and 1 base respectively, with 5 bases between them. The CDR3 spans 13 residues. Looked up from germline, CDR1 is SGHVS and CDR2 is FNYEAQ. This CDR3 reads CASSFGRTDTQYF. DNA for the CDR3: TGTGCCAGCAGCTTCGGTCGCACAGATACGCAGTATTTT.

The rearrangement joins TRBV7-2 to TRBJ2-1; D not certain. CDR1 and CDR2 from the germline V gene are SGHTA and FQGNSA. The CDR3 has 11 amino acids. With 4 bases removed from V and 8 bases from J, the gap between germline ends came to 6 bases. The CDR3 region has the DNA TGTGCCAGCAGCTCTGTTTATGAGCAGTTCTTC. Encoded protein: CASSSVYEQFF.

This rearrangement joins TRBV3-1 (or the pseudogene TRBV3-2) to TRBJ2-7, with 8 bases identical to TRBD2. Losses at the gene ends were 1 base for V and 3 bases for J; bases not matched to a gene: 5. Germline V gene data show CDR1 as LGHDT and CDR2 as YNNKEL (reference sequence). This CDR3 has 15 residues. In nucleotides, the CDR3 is TGTGCCAGCAGCCAAGGGCGGGGGGCCCTCTACGAGCAGTACTTC. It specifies CASSQGRGALYEQYF.

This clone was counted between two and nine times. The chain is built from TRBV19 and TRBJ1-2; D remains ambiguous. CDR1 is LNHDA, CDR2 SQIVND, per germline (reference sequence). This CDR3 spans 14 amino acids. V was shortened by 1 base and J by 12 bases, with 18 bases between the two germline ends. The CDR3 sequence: CASSIVGGKSEHTF. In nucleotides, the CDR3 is TGTGCCAGTAGTATAGTAGGCGGGAAAAGCGAGCACACCTTC.

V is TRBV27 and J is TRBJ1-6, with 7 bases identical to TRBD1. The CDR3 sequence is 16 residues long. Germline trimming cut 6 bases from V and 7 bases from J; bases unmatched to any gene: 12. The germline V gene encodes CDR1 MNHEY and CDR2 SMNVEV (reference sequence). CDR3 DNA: TGTGCCAGCAGCCTCTCGACAGGGTCGGGAAATTCACCCCTCCACTTT. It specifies CASSLSTGSGNSPLHF.

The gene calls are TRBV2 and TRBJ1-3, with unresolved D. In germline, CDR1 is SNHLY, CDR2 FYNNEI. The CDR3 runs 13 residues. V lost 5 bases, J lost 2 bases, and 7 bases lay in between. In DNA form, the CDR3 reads TGTGCCAGCAGTTCCTTTACTGGAAACACCATATATTTT. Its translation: CASSSFTGNTIYF.

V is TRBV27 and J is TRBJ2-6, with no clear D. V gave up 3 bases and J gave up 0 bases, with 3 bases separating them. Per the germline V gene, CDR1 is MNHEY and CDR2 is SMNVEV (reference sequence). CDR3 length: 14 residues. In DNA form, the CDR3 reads TGTGCCAGCAGTTTCAGCTCTGGGGCCAACGTCCTGACTTTC. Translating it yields CASSFSSGANVLTF.

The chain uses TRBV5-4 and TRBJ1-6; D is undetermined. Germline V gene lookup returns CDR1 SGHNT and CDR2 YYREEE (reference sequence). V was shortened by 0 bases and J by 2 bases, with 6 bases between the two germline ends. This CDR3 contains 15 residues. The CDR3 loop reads CASSLDITYNSPLHF. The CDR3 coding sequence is TGTGCCAGCAGCTTGGACATTACCTATAATTCACCCCTCCACTTT.

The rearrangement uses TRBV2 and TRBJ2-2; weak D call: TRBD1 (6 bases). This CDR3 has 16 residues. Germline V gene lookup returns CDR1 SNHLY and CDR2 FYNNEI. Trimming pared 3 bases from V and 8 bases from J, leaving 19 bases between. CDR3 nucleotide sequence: TGTGCCAGCAGTGATCCGGGACAACCTCCGGAGGGGGAGCTGTTTTTT. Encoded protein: CASSDPGQPPEGELFF.